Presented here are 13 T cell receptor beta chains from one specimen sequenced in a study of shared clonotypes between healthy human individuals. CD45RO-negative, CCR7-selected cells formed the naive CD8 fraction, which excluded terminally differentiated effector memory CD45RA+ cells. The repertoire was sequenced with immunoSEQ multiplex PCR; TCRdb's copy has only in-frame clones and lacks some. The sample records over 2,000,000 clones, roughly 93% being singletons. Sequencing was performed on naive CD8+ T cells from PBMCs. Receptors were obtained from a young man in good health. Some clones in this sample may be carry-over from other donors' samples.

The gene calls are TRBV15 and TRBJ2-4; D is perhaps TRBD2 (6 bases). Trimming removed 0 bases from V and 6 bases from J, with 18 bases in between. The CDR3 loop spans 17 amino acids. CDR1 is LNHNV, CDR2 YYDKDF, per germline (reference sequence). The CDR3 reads CATSRDYGGGAGNIQYF. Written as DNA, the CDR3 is TGTGCCACCAGCAGAGATTACGGGGGAGGCGCGGGAAACATTCAGTACTTC.

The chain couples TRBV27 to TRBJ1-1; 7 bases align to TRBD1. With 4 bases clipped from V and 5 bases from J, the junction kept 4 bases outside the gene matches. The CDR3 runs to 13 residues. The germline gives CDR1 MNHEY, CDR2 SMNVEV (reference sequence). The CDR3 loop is CASSSHRGTEAFF. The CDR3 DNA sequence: TGTGCCAGCAGTTCACACAGGGGAACTGAAGCTTTCTTT.

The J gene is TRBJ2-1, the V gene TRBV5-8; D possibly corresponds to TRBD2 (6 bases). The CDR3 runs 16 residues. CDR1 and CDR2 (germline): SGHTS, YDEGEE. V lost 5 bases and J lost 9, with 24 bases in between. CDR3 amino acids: CASSRHRDWARPEQFF. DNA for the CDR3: TGTGCCAGCAGTCGACACCGGGACTGGGCACGCCCTGAGCAGTTCTTC.

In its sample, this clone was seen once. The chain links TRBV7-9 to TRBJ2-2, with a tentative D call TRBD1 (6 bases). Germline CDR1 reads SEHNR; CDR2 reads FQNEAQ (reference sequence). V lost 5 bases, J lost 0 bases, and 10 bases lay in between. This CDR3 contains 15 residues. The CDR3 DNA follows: TGTGCCAGCAGCCGCCGGACAGCGAACACCGGGGAGCTGTTTTTT. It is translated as CASSRRTANTGELFF.

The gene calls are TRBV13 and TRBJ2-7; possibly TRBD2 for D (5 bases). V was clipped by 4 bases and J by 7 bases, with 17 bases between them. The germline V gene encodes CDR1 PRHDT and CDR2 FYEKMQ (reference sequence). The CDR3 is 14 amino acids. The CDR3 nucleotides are TGTGCCAGCAGCTCTCCGGACTGGCCCGGGGAGCAGTACTTC. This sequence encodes CASSSPDWPGEQYF.

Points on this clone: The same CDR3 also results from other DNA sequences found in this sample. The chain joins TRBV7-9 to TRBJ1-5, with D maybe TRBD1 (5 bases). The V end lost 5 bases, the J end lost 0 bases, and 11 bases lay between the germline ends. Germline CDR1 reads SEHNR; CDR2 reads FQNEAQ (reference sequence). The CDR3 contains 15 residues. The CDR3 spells CASSPGPISNQPQHF. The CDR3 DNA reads TGTGCCAGCAGCCCGGGACCGATTAGCAATCAGCCCCAGCATTTT.

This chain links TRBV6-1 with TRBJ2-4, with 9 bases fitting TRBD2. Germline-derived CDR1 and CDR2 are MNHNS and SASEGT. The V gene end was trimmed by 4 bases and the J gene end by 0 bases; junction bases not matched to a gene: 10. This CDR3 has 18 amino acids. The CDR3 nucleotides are TGTGCCAGCAGTGTACTAGCGGGTGCAGATCTAGCCAAAAACATTCAGTACTTC. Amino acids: CASSVLAGADLAKNIQYF.

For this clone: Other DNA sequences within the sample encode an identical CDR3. CDR3 sequence (DNA): TGTGCCAGCAGTTTACTAGCGGGAGGGCCCGACGAGCAGTACTTC. It codes for CASSLLAGGPDEQYF. The V gene is TRBV27, the J gene TRBJ2-7; 12 nucleotides match TRBD2. Germline V gene data show CDR1 as MNHEY and CDR2 as SMNVEV (reference sequence). With V trimmed by 2 bases and J by 5 bases, 4 bases remained unmatched. This CDR3 is built from 15 residues.

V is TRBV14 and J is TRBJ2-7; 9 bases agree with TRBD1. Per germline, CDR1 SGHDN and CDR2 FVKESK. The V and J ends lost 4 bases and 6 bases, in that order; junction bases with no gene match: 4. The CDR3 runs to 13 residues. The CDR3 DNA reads TGTGCCAGCAGCCGGGACAGGGCATCCGAGCAGTACTTC. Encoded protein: CASSRDRASEQYF.

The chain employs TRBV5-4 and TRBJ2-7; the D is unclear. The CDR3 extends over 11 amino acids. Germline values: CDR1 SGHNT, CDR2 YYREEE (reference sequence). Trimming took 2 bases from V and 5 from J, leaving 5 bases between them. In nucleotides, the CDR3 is TGTGCCAGCAGCTTTAGCAACGAGCAGTACTTC. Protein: CASSFSNEQYF.

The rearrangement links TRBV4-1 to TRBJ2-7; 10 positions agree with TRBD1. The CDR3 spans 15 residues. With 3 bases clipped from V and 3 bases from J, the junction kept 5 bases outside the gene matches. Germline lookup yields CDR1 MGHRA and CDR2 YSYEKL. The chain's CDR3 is CASSQTGTGDYEQYF. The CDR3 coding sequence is TGCGCCAGCAGCCAGACAGGGACAGGGGACTACGAGCAGTACTTC.

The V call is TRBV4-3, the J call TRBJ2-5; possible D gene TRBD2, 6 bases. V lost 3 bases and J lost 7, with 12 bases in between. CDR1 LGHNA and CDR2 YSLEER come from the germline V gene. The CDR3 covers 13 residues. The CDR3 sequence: CASSQAHGGTQYF. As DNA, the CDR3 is TGCGCCAGCAGCCAGGCACACGGGGGGACCCAGTACTTC.

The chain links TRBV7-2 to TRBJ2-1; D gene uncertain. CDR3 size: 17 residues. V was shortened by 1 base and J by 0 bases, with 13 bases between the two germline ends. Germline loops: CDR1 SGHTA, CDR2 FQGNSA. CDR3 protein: CASSLESRPASYNEQFF. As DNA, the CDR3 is TGTGCCAGCAGCTTAGAAAGCCGCCCCGCCTCCTACAATGAGCAGTTCTTC.